The entry that follows covers one T cell receptor (beta chain) sequence. This sample is drawn from a study of blood T cell repertoires in COVID-19. Sequenced by immunoSEQ multiplex PCR; TCRdb stores in-frame clones only, minus some. The profile shows about 240,000 clones, around 83% of them singletons. Germline-derived CDR1 and CDR2 are LNHDA and SQIVND (reference sequence). V dropped 1 base and J dropped 3 bases, with 11 bases sitting between them. The CDR3 totals 15 residues. What was sequenced was peripheral blood. This clonotype was obtained from a woman of 80 years or more with acute or convalescent COVID-19. The genes are TRBV19 and TRBJ2-3; D might be TRBD1 (5 bases). CDR3 bases: TGTGCCAGTAGTATAGCCAGGGTAGAGACAGATACGCAGTATTTT. Its protein product is CASSIARVETDTQYF.